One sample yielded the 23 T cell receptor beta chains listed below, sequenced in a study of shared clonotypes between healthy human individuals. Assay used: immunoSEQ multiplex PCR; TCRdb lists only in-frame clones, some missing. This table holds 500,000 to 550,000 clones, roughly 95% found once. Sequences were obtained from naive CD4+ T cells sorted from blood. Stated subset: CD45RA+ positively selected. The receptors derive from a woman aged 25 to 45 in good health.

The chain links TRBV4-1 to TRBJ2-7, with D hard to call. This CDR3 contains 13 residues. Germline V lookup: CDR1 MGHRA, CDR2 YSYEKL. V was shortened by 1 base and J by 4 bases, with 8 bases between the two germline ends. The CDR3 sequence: CASSQGSIYEQYF. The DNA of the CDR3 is TGCGCCAGCAGCCAAGGTAGCATATACGAGCAGTACTTC.

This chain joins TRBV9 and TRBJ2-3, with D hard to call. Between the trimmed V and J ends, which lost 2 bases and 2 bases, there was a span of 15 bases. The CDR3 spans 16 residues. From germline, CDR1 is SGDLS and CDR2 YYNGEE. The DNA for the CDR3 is TGTGCCAGCAGCGTTCTCTGGAGTGGGGTCACAGATACGCAGTATTTT. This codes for CASSVLWSGVTDTQYF.

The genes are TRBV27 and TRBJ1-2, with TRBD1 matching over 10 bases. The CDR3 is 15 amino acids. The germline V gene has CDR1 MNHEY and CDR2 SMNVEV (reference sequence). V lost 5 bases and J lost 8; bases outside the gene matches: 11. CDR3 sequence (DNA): TGTGCCAGCAGTCCCGGGACAGGGGTGTCTCACGGCTACACCTTC. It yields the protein CASSPGTGVSHGYTF.

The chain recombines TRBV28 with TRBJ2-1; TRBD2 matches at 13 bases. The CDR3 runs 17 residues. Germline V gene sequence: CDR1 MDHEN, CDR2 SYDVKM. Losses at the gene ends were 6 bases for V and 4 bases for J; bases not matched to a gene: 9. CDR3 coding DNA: TGTGCCAGCAGATCAGGGACTAGCGGGGTTTGGTACAATGAGCAGTTCTTC. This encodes CASRSGTSGVWYNEQFF.

CDR3 DNA sequence: TGTGCCAGCAGTCAGGGGGGGAATGAAAAACTGTTTTTT. Translating it yields CASSQGGNEKLFF. The gene calls are TRBV28 and TRBJ1-4, with 7 nucleotides matching TRBD1. The length of the CDR3 is 13 residues. V trimming: 5 bases; J trimming: 5 bases; junction bases outside the gene matches: 2. Germline CDR1 reads MDHEN; CDR2 reads SYDVKM.

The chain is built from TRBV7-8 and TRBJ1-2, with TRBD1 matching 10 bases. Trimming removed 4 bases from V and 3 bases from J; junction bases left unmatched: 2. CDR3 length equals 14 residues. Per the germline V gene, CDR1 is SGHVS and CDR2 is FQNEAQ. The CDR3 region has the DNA TGTGCCAGCAGCTCGGGACAGGGGTACTATGGCTACACCTTC. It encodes CASSSGQGYYGYTF. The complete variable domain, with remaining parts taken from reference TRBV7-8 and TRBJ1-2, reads GAGVSQSPRYKVAKRGQDVALRCDPISGHVSLFWYQQALGQGPEFLTYFQNEAQLDKSGLPSDRFFAERPEGSVSTLKIQRTQQEDSAVYLCASSSGQGYYGYTFGSGTRLTVV.

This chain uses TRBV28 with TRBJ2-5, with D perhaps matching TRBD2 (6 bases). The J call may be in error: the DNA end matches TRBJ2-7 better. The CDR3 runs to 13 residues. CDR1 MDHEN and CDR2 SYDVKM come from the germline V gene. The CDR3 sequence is CASRSGYSYEQYF. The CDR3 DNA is TGTGCCAGCAGGAGCGGGTACTCCTACGAGCAGTACTTC.

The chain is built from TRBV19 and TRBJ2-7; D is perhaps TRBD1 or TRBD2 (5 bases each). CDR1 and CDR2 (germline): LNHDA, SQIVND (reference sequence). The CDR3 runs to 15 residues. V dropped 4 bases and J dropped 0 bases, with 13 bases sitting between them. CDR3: CASSTGTGSSYEQYF. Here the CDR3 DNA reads TGTGCCAGTAGTACCGGGACGGGAAGCTCCTACGAGCAGTACTTC.

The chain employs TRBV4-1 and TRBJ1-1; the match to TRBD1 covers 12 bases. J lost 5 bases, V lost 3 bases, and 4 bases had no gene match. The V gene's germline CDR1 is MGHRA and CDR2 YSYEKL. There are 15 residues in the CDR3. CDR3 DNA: TGCGCCAGCAGCCAGGGACAGGGGGCTTTAACTGAAGCTTTCTTT. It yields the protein CASSQGQGALTEAFF.

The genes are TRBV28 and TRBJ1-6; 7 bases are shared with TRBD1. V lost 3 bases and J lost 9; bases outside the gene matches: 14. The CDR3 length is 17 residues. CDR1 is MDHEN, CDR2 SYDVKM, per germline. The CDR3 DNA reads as TGTGCCAGCAGTTTGGCTTCGGTAGGGGGCCTTATTTCACCCCTCCACTTT. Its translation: CASSLASVGGLISPLHF.

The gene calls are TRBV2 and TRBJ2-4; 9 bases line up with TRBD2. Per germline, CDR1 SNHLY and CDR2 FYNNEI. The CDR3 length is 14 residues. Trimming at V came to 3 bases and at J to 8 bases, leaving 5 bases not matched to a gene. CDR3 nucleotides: TGTGCCAGCAGTGAGGGACTAGCTATGTACATTCAGTACTTC. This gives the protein CASSEGLAMYIQYF.

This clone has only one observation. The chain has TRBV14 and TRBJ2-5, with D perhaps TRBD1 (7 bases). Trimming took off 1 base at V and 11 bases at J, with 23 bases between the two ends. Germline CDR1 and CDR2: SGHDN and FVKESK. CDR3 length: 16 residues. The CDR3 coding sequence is TGTGCCAGCAGCCAAGGGGGCAGGGGGAGGTTCGAAGAGCAGTACTTC. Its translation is CASSQGGRGRFEEQYF.

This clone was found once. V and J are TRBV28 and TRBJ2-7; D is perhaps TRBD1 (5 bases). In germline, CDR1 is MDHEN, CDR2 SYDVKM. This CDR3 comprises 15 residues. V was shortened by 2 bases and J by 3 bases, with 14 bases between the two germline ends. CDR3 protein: CASSLPQGGVYEQYF. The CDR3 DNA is TGTGCCAGCAGTTTACCCCAGGGTGGTGTCTACGAGCAGTACTTC.

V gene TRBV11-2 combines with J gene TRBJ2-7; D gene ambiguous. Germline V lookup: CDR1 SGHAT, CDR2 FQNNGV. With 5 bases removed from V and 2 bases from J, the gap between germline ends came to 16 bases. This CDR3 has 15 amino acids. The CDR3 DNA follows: TGTGCCAGCAGCCAACGCCGAACCGCGGCCTACGAGCAGTACTTC. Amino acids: CASSQRRTAAYEQYF.

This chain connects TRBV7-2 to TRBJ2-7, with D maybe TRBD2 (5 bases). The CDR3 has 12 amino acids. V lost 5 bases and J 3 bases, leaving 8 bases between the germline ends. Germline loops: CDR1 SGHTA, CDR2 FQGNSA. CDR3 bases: TGTGCCAGCAGCAAGACTATCTACGAGCAGTACTTC. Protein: CASSKTIYEQYF.

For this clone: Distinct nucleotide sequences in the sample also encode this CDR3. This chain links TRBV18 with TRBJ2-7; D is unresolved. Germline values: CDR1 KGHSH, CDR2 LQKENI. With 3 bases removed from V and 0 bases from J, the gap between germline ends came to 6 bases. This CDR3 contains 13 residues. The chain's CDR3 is CASSPPGSYEQYF. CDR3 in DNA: TGTGCCAGCTCACCGCCGGGCTCCTACGAGCAGTACTTC.

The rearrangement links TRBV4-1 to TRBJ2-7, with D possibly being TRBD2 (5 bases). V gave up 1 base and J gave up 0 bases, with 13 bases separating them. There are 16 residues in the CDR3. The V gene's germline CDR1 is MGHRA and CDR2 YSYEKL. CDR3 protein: CASSQARTSASYEQYF. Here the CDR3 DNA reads TGCGCCAGCAGCCAAGCGAGGACTTCTGCCTCCTACGAGCAGTACTTC.

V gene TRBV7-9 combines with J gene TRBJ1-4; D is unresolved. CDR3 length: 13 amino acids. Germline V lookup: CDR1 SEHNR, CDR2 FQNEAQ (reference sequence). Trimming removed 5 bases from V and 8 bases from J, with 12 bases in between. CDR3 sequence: CASSVLTSEKLFF. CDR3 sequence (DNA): TGTGCCAGCAGCGTCCTGACTTCGGAAAAACTGTTTTTT.

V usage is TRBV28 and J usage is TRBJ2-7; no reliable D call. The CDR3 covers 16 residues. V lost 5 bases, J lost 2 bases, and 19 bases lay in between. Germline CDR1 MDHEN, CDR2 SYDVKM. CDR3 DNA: TGTGCCAGCAGTCTAGACAACCCTTTCAAGCCCTACGAGCAGTACTTC. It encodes CASSLDNPFKPYEQYF.

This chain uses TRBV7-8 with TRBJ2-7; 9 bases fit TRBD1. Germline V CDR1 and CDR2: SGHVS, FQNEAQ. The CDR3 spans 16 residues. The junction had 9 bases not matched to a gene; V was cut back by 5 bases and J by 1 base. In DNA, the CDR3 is TGTGCCAGCAGCAAGGGACCCGGGACAGGGTCCTACGAGCAGTACTTC. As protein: CASSKGPGTGSYEQYF.

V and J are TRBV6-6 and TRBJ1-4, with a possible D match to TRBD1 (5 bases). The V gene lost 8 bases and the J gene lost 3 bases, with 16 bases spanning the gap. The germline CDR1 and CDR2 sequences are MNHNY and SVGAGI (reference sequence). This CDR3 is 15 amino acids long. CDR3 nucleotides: TGTGCCAGCGGTTTGTCAGGGATCCCTAATGAAAAACTGTTTTTT. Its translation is CASGLSGIPNEKLFF.

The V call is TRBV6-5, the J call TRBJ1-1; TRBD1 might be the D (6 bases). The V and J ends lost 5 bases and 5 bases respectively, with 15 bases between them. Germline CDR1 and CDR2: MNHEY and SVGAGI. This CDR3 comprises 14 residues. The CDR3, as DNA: TGTGCCAGCAGTACGTACAGGGCGGGGACTGAAGCTTTCTTT. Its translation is CASSTYRAGTEAFF.

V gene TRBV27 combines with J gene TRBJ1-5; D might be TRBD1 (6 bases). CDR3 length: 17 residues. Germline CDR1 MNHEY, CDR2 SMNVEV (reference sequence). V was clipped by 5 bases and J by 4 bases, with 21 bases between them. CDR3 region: CASSQEGGGRMNQPQHF. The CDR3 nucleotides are TGTGCCAGCAGTCAAGAGGGAGGGGGGCGGATGAATCAGCCCCAGCATTTT.